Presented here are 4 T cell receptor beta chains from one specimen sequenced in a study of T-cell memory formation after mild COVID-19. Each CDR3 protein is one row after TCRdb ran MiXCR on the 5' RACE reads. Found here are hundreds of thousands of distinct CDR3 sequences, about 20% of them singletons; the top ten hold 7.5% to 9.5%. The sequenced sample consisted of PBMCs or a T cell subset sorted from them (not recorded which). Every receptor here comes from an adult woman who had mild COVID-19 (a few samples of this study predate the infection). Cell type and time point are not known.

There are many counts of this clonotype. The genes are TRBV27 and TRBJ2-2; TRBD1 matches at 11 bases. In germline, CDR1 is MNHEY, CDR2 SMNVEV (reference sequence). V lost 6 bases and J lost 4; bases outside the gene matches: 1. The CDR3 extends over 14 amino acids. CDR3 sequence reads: CASSGTGGTGELFF. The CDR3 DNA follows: TGTGCCAGCAGCGGGACAGGGGGCACCGGGGAGCTGTTTTTT.

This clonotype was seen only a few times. The CDR3 sequence is CASSGFEGANEKLFF. Written as DNA, the CDR3 is TGTGCCAGCAGCGGATTTGAAGGGGCTAATGAAAAACTGTTTTTT. The chain couples TRBV5-5 to TRBJ1-4; weak D call: TRBD1 (5 bases). The CDR3 is made up of 15 amino acids. Germline CDR1 reads SGHKS; CDR2 reads YYEKEE (reference sequence). V lost 4 bases, J lost 3 bases, and 13 bases lay in between.

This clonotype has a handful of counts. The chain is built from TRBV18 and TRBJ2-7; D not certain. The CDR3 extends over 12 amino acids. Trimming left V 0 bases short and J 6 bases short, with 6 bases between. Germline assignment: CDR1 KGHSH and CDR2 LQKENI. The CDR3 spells CASSPPLGEQYF. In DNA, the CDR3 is TGTGCCAGCTCACCACCGTTGGGCGAGCAGTACTTC.

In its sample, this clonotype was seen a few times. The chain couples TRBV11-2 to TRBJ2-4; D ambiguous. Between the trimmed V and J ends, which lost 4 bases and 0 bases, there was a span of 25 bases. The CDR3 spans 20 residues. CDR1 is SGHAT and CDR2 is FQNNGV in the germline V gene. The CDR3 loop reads CASSSIHNFGSGVAKNIQYF. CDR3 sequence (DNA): TGTGCCAGCAGCTCAATACACAATTTCGGTAGTGGGGTAGCCAAAAACATTCAGTACTTC.